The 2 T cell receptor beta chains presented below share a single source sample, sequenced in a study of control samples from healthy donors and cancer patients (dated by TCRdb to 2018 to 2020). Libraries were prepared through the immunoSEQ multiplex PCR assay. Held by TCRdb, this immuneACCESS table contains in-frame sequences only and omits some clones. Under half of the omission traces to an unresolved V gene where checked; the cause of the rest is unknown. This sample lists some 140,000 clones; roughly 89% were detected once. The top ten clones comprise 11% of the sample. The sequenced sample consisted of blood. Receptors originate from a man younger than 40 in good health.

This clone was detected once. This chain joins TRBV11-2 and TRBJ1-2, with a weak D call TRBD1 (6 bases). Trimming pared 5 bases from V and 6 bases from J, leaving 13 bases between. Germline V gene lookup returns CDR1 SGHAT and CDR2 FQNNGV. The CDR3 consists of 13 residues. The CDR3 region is CASSTWTDHGYTF. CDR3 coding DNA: TGTGCCAGCAGCACATGGACAGACCATGGCTACACCTTC.

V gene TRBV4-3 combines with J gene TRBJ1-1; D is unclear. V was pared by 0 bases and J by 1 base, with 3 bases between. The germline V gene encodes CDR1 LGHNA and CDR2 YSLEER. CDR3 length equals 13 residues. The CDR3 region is CASSQDWNTEAFF. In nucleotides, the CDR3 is TGCGCCAGCAGCCAAGATTGGAACACTGAAGCTTTCTTT.